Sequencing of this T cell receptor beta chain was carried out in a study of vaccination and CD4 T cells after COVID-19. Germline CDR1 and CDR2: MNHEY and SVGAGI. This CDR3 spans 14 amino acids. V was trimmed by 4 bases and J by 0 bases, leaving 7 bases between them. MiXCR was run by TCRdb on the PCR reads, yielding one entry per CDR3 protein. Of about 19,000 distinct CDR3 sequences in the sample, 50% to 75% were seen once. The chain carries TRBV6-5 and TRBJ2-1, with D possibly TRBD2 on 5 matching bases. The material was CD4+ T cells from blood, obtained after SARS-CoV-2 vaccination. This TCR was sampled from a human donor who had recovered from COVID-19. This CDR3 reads CASSSRGSYNEQFF. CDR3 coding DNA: TGTGCCAGCAGTTCTCGGGGCTCCTACAATGAGCAGTTCTTC.